The sequence of this T cell receptor beta chain was determined in a study of CD8+CD57+ T cells in acquired aplastic anemia (dated by TCRdb to the late 2010s). About the full investigation: A mean of approximately 3 ug of DNA, ranging from roughly 0.17 to 30 ug, was extracted from sorted CD4+ and CD8+ cells. A CD8+CD57+ expansion meant a frequency higher than the mean frequency seen in healthy subjects. The full study reports these points: CD8+ Simpson's diversity did not differ significantly between patients and healthy controls (P=0.060). Around 30 CD8+ CDR3 sequences were shared between patients and controls but appeared highly expressed in patients and within their immunodominant clones.

TCR beta VDJ combination and CDR3 sequence profiling used genomic DNA as the template. TCR repertoire sequencing was run on an Illumina HiSeq 2000. In the original analysis: Repertoires were assessed using TRBV/TRBJ rearrangement plots, CDR3 size and DJ length profiles, and Simpson's diversity index. The immunodominant clone was defined as the most abundant DNA sequence in deep sequencing data. CDR3 amino acid sequences were screened for sharing across subjects and were compared with published repertoires and the VDJdb database. In-frame beta chains were kept once TCRdb had trimmed the public reads at Q25 with fastp and called clones with MiXCR. Every distinct CDR3 protein forms one entry, paired with its most common genes and DNA. TCRdb, not the original authors, processed these V and J calls. The sample table shows about 40,000 distinct CDR3 sequences, and 60% to 80% are seen once. The top ten hold roughly three fifths of the sample.

Expansion of CD8+CD57+ cells had been shown by flow cytometry in the patients chosen for sequencing. All patients had severe acquired aplastic anemia diagnosed by International Study of Aplastic Anemia and Agranulocytosis and Camitta criteria. Patients had received no therapy at the time of blood sampling. TCR repertoires of sorted CD4+ and CD8+ blood T cells from severe aplastic anemia patients and healthy subjects were deep-sequenced in the study. Patients were enrolled under clinicaltrials.gov protocols 00001620, 01623167, 00001397, 00071045, 00081523 and 00961064 in the USA. Ficoll-Paque density gradient centrifugation was used to isolate peripheral blood mononuclear cells. CD4+ and CD8+ T cells were sorted by FACS or magnetic beads before DNA extraction. Concerning this clonotype itself: Which antigen it targets is not known. There are no base qualities to consult, and no much larger clone falls within one base.

The specimen sequenced was sorted CD4+, CD8+, or CD8+CD57+ T cells (not recorded which) from PBMCs. The sequence was collected from a human donor with aplastic anemia.

The CDR3 loop reads CASSDAGRAYGYTF. The base sequence is TGTGCCAGCAGTGATGCGGGCAGGGCCTATGGCTACACCTTC. The rearranged chain carries TRBV25-1 and TRBJ1-2; TRBD1 is perhaps the D gene, given 5 matching bases. The CDR3 measures 14 amino acids from cysteine to phenylalanine. Of the read, only the CDR3 DNA is kept; its 42 bases are in frame from base 1. The CDR1 and CDR2 encoded by the germline V gene are MGHDK and SYGVNS. Trimming at the junction amounts to 3 bases on V and 4 bases on J, and the germline ends lie 12 bases apart.